This entry is about one T cell receptor beta chain. The germline V gene has CDR1 MNHNS and CDR2 SASEGT. The CDR3 spans 15 residues. V was clipped by 3 bases and J by 4 bases, with 15 bases between them. The data are from a study of cytomegalovirus exposure and HLA in healthy donors. PCR used 60 Vbeta primers and 13 Jbeta primers. The table came from immunoSEQ multiplex PCR; TCRdb's copy has only in-frame clones and leaves some out. The sample records tens of thousands of clones, roughly 70% being singletons. The sample taken for sequencing was PBMCs. J is TRBJ1-1 and V is TRBV6-1; D remains ambiguous. This TCR derives from a man in his fifties in good health and CMV-seronegative. The CDR3: CASSEGIFEGTEAFF. CDR3 DNA sequence: TGTGCCAGCAGTGAGGGGATTTTTGAGGGCACTGAAGCTTTCTTT.